One sample yielded the 4 T cell receptor beta chains listed below, sequenced in a study of monozygotic twins with inflammatory bowel disease. TCRdb derives one entry per CDR3 protein from the 5' RACE reads, leaving out DNA. This table lists about 160,000 distinct CDR3 sequences. The sample consisted of blood. The receptors stem from a human donor with ulcerative colitis or Crohn's disease, or a healthy co-twin of an affected twin (not recorded which).

The rearrangement links TRBV7-2 to TRBJ2-2; the TCRdb D gene call, TRBD1, has no DNA to confirm it. The germline CDR1 and CDR2 sequences are SGHTA and FQGNSA. The CDR3 loop spans 14 amino acids. CDR3: CASSRDQNTGELFF.

V and J are TRBV12-3 or TRBV12-4 and TRBJ1-1; with no DNA, the TCRdb D assignment of TRBD1 cannot be verified. The CDR3 consists of 14 residues. This CDR3 reads CASGDRRVYTEAFF.

This chain links TRBV4-3 with TRBJ1-5; lacking DNA, the TRBD1 call made by TCRdb goes unchecked. The CDR3 is 14 residues long. CDR1 and CDR2 (germline): LGHNA, YSLEER. The CDR3 sequence is CASSQDSRVQPQHF.

The V and J genes are TRBV5-1 and TRBJ2-1; without DNA, the TCRdb call of TRBD1 cannot be checked. CDR1 and CDR2 (germline): SGHRS, YFSETQ. CDR3 length equals 15 residues. The CDR3 loop is CASRGLGRGTNEQFF. The complete variable domain, with remaining parts taken from reference TRBV5-1 and TRBJ2-1, reads KAGVTQTPRYLIKTRGQQVTLSCSPISGHRSVSWYQQTPGQGLQFLFEYFSETQRNKGNFPGRFSGRQFSNSRSEMNVSTLELGDSALYLCASRGLGRGTNEQFFGPGTRLTVL.